This is a list of T cell receptor beta chains from one sample in a study of blood T cells in healthy people across ages. In TCRdb, the 5' RACE reads were re-called with MiXCR into one record per CDR3 protein. The sample shows 650,000 to 800,000 distinct CDR3 sequences, around 45% of them seen only once. The source material was blood. The receptors here all came from a man between 60 and 70 years old in good health. CDR3s include the opening cysteine and the closing phenylalanine or tryptophan. Each record gives: D gene, J gene, V gene, clone size, CDR3 DNA, CDR3 protein. A D gene is named only where the DNA matches it firmly. Some rows mark clone size as missing; the rest say once, few, many or name a class of expanded clone.

d_call: -; j_call: TRBJ2-7; v_call: TRBV5-1; clone_size: -; cdr3_nt: TGCGCCAGCAGGCCCAGGGAGGCGGGCGAGCAGTACTTC; cdr3_aa: CASRPREAGEQYF
d_call: -; j_call: TRBJ2-5; v_call: TRBV6-5; clone_size: few; cdr3_nt: TGTGCCAGCAGTGACCGTTGGGGGGAGGAGACCCAGTACTTC; cdr3_aa: CASSDRWGEETQYF
d_call: -; j_call: TRBJ2-2; v_call: TRBV29-1; clone_size: few; cdr3_nt: TGCAGCGTTCGGCCGATGGACACCGGGGAGCTGTTTTTT; cdr3_aa: CSVRPMDTGELFF
d_call: TRBD1; j_call: TRBJ1-6; v_call: TRBV20-1; clone_size: -; cdr3_nt: TGCAGTGCTCGGGACAGGGACGAACGGGGTAATTCACCCCTCCACTTT; cdr3_aa: CSARDRDERGNSPLHF
d_call: TRBD1; j_call: TRBJ2-3; v_call: TRBV9; clone_size: -; cdr3_nt: TGTGCCAGCAGCGCCCATCCGACAGGGGCCAGGTCGGGAGATACGCAGTATTTT; cdr3_aa: CASSAHPTGARSGDTQYF
d_call: TRBD1; j_call: TRBJ1-2; v_call: TRBV7-9; clone_size: few; cdr3_nt: TGTGCCAGCAGCTTCGGGACAGGGAAAGGCTACACCTTC; cdr3_aa: CASSFGTGKGYTF
d_call: -; j_call: TRBJ2-2; v_call: TRBV20-1; clone_size: few; cdr3_nt: TGCAGTGCTCGCCCGGGACTGAATACCGGGGAGCTGTTTTTT; cdr3_aa: CSARPGLNTGELFF
d_call: TRBD2; j_call: TRBJ2-1; v_call: TRBV6-2/TRBV6-3; clone_size: -; cdr3_nt: TGTGCCAGCAGTTACGAGCTTAGCGGGGGGCCAGGTAATGAGCAGTTCTTC; cdr3_aa: CASSYELSGGPGNEQFF
d_call: -; j_call: TRBJ2-4; v_call: TRBV11-3; clone_size: few; cdr3_nt: TGTGCCAGCAGCTTAGGGCAGACAGACACAAACATTCAGTACTTC; cdr3_aa: CASSLGQTDTNIQYF
d_call: -; j_call: TRBJ2-5; v_call: TRBV3-1; clone_size: few; cdr3_nt: TGTGCCAGCAGCCAACTTTCCGGGACGAGGGAGCAGTACTTC; cdr3_aa: CASSQLSGTREQYF
d_call: -; j_call: TRBJ1-2; v_call: TRBV5-6; clone_size: few; cdr3_nt: TGTGCCAGCACCTCCGTGGGACTGAACAACTATGGCTACACCTTC; cdr3_aa: CASTSVGLNNYGYTF
d_call: TRBD1; j_call: TRBJ2-5; v_call: TRBV27; clone_size: -; cdr3_nt: TGTGCCAGCGGATGGACAGGGGGCAGAGAGACCCAGTACTTC; cdr3_aa: CASGWTGGRETQYF
d_call: -; j_call: TRBJ2-1; v_call: TRBV28; clone_size: few; cdr3_nt: TGTGCCAGCAGTCTACATGGATCTCTGGCTTACAATGAGCAGTTCTTC; cdr3_aa: CASSLHGSLAYNEQFF
d_call: -; j_call: TRBJ2-1; v_call: TRBV4-1; clone_size: few; cdr3_nt: TGCGCCAGCAGCCAAGTGAGGCGGGGAAATGAGCAGTTCTTC; cdr3_aa: CASSQVRRGNEQFF
d_call: -; j_call: TRBJ1-5; v_call: TRBV12-3/TRBV12-4; clone_size: -; cdr3_nt: TGTGCCAGCGTGCAGGATAGCAATCAGCCCCAGCATTTT; cdr3_aa: CASVQDSNQPQHF
d_call: TRBD2; j_call: TRBJ2-3; v_call: TRBV7-9; clone_size: few; cdr3_nt: TGTGCCAGCAGCTTTGGAGGGACTAGCGGGAGCACAGATACGCAGTATTTT; cdr3_aa: CASSFGGTSGSTDTQYF
d_call: -; j_call: TRBJ1-1; v_call: TRBV11-3; clone_size: -; cdr3_nt: TGTGCCAGCAGCTTAGATCCCGGAACGGGTGACACTGAAGCTTTCTTT; cdr3_aa: CASSLDPGTGDTEAFF
d_call: -; j_call: TRBJ2-3; v_call: TRBV7-6; clone_size: -; cdr3_nt: TGTGCCAGCAGCTTAAGGCCTAGCTCGCCAGATACGCAGTATTTT; cdr3_aa: CASSLRPSSPDTQYF
d_call: -; j_call: TRBJ1-3; v_call: TRBV5-1; clone_size: -; cdr3_nt: TGCTCCAGCGGCTTGACAGAGTCTGGAAACACCATATATTTT; cdr3_aa: CSSGLTESGNTIYF
d_call: TRBD1; j_call: TRBJ1-2; v_call: TRBV27; clone_size: -; cdr3_nt: TGTGCCACCGGCCGGATGACAGGGAACGGCTACACCTTC; cdr3_aa: CATGRMTGNGYTF
d_call: -; j_call: TRBJ1-4; v_call: TRBV4-3; clone_size: few; cdr3_nt: TGCGCCAGCAGCCAAGATGGGGAGGGGTTAGGGGAAAAACTGTTTTTT; cdr3_aa: CASSQDGEGLGEKLFF
d_call: TRBD2; j_call: TRBJ2-5; v_call: TRBV2; clone_size: -; cdr3_nt: TGTGCCAGCAGTGGAACACTAGCGGGGGAGACCCAGTACTTC; cdr3_aa: CASSGTLAGETQYF
d_call: TRBD2; j_call: TRBJ2-5; v_call: TRBV7-3; clone_size: -; cdr3_nt: TGTGCCAGCAGCTTACCCCACAGGCAGCGGGGGGCTCAAGAGACCCAGTACTTC; cdr3_aa: CASSLPHRQRGAQETQYF
d_call: -; j_call: TRBJ2-1; v_call: TRBV7-2; clone_size: few; cdr3_nt: TGTGCCAGCAGCTTAATGTGGGGGGGCCACAATGAGCAGTTCTTC; cdr3_aa: CASSLMWGGHNEQFF
d_call: -; j_call: TRBJ1-2; v_call: TRBV29-1; clone_size: few; cdr3_nt: TGCAGCTCTCTAAGAGACTATGGCTACACCTTC; cdr3_aa: CSSLRDYGYTF
d_call: -; j_call: TRBJ1-4; v_call: TRBV5-1; clone_size: -; cdr3_nt: TGCGCCAGCAGCTTGGAACTGGGGGAAAAACTGTTTTTT; cdr3_aa: CASSLELGEKLFF
d_call: -; j_call: TRBJ2-5; v_call: TRBV6-5; clone_size: -; cdr3_nt: TGTGCCAGCATCGCGGACGGCGCGGAGACCCAGTACTTC; cdr3_aa: CASIADGAETQYF
d_call: TRBD1; j_call: TRBJ1-6; v_call: TRBV27; clone_size: -; cdr3_nt: TGTGCCAGCAGTCGGGGGACAGGGCTTAATTCACCCCCCCACTTT; cdr3_aa: CASSRGTGLNSPPHF
d_call: -; j_call: TRBJ2-5; v_call: TRBV18; clone_size: -; cdr3_nt: TGTGCCAGCTCACCGGACGGCCGCCAAGAGACCCAGTACTTC; cdr3_aa: CASSPDGRQETQYF
d_call: TRBD1; j_call: TRBJ2-4; v_call: TRBV10-2; clone_size: -; cdr3_nt: TGCGCCAGCAGTGACTCCGGGACAGGAAAAAACATTCAGTACTTC; cdr3_aa: CASSDSGTGKNIQYF
d_call: -; j_call: TRBJ1-2; v_call: TRBV27; clone_size: few; cdr3_nt: TGTGCCAGCAGTTCCTTGGACAGTGGCTACACCTTC; cdr3_aa: CASSSLDSGYTF
d_call: -; j_call: TRBJ1-1; v_call: TRBV12-3/TRBV12-4; clone_size: once; cdr3_nt: TGTGCCAGCAGTTCCCCGCCTGAAGCTTTCTTT; cdr3_aa: CASSSPPEAFF
d_call: -; j_call: TRBJ2-5; v_call: TRBV20-1; clone_size: many; cdr3_nt: TGCAGTGCTAGATCCGAGACCCAGTACTTC; cdr3_aa: CSARSETQYF
d_call: -; j_call: TRBJ1-1; v_call: TRBV3-1; clone_size: -; cdr3_nt: TGTGCCAGCACCTCTGCCAACCGCCCGGTCACTGAAGCTTTCTTT; cdr3_aa: CASTSANRPVTEAFF
d_call: -; j_call: TRBJ2-1; v_call: TRBV4-3; clone_size: -; cdr3_nt: TGCGCCAGCAGCCAAGAGGGGAGTCATCCGTTCTTC; cdr3_aa: CASSQEGSHPFF